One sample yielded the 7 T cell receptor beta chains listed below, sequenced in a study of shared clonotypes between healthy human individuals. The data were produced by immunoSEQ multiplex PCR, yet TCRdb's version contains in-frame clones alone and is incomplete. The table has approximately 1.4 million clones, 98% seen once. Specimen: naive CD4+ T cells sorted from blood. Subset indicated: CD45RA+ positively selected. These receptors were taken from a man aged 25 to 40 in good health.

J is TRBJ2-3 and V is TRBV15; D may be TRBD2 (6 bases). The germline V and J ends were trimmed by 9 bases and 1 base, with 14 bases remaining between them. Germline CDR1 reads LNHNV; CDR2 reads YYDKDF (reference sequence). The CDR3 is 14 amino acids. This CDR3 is CATQLIAGTDTQYF. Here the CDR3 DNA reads TGTGCCACGCAGCTAATAGCGGGCACAGATACGCAGTATTTT.

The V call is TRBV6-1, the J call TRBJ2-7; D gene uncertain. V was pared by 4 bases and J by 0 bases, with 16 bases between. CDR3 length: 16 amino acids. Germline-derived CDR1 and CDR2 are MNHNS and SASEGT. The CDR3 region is CASSVPLHPISYEQYF. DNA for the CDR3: TGTGCCAGCAGTGTGCCCCTACACCCGATCTCCTACGAGCAGTACTTC.

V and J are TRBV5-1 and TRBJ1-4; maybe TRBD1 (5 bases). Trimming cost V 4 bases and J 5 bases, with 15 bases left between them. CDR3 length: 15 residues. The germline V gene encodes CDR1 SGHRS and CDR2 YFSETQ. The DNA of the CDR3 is TGCGCCAGCAGCGCTGGAGGGGCCGGGAATGAAAAACTGTTTTTT. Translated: CASSAGGAGNEKLFF.

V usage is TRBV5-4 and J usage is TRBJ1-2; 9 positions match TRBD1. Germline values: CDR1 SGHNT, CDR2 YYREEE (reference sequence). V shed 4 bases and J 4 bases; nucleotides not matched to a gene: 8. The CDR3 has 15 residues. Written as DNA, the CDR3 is TGTGCCAGCAGCGCTCCGGGACAGGGTTTCTATGGCTACACCTTC. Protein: CASSAPGQGFYGYTF.

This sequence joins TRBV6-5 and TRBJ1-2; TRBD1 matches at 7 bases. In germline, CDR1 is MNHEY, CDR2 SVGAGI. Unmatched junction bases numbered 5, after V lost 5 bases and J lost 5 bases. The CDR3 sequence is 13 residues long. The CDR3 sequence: CASSRTGGYGYTF. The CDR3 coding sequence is TGTGCCAGCAGTCGGACAGGAGGGTATGGCTACACCTTC.

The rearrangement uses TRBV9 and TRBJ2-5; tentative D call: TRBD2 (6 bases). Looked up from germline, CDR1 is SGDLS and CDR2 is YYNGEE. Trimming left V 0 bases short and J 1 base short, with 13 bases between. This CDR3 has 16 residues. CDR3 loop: CASSVDPGGAQETQYF. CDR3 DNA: TGTGCCAGCAGCGTAGATCCCGGGGGAGCCCAAGAGACCCAGTACTTC.

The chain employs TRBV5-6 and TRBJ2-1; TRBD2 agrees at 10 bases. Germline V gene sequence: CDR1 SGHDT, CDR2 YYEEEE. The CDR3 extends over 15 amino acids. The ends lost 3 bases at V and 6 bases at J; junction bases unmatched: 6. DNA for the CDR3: TGTGCCAGCAGCTCCCCTAGCGGGAGTTCCAATGAGCAGTTCTTC. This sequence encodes CASSSPSGSSNEQFF.